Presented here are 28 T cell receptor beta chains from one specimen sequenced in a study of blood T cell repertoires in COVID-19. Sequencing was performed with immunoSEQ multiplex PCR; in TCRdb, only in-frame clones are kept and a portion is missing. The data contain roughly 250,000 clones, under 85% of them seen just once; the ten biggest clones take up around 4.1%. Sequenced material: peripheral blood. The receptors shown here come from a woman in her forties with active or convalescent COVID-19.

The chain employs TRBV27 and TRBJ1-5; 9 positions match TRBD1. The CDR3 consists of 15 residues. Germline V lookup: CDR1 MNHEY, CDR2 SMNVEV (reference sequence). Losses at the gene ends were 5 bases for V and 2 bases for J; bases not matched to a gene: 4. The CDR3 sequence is CASSRRTGGNQPQHF. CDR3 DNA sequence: TGTGCCAGCAGTAGGAGGACAGGGGGCAATCAGCCCCAGCATTTT.

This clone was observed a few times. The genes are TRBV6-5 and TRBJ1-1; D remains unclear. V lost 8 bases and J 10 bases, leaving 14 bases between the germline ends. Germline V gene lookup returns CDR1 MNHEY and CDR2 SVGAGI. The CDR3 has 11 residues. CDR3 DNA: TGTGCCAGCGTAGGCCGAGGGATAGCTTTCTTT. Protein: CASVGRGIAFF.

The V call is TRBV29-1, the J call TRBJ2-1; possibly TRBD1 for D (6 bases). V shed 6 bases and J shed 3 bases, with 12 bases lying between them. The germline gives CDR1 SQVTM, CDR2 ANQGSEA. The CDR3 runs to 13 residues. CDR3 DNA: TGCAGCGTCCAGGGGTCCCTCTACAATGAGCAGTTCTTC. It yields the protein CSVQGSLYNEQFF.

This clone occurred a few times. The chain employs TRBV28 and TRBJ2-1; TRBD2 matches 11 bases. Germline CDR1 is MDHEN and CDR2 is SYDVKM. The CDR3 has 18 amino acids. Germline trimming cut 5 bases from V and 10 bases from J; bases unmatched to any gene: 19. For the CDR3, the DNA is TGTGCCAGCAGTCAACCCTCGGGGGTAGCGGGGGGGAACACAGAGCAGTTCTTC. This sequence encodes CASSQPSGVAGGNTEQFF.

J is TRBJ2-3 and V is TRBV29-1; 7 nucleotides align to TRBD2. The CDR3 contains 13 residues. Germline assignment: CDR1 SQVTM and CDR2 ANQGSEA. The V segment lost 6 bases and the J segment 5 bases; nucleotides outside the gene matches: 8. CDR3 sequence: CSVPLAVGDTQYF. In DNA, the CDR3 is TGCAGCGTCCCCCTAGCGGTCGGAGATACGCAGTATTTT.

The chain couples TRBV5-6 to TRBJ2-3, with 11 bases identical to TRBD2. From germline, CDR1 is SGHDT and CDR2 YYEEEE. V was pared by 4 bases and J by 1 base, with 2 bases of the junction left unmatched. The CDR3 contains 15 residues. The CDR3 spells CASSPLAGGTDTQYF. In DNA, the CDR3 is TGTGCCAGCAGCCCACTAGCGGGAGGCACAGATACGCAGTATTTT.

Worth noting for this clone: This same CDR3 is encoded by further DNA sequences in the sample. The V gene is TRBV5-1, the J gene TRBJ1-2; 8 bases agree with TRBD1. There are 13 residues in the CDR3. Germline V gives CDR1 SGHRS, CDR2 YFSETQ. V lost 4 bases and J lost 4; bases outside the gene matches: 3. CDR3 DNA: TGCGCCAGCAGCCCAGGACAGGGCTATGGCTACACCTTC. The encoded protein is CASSPGQGYGYTF. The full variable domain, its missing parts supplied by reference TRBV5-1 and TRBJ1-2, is KAGVTQTPRYLIKTRGQQVTLSCSPISGHRSVSWYQQTPGQGLQFLFEYFSETQRNKGNFPGRFSGRQFSNSRSEMNVSTLELGDSALYLCASSPGQGYGYTFGSGTRLTVV.

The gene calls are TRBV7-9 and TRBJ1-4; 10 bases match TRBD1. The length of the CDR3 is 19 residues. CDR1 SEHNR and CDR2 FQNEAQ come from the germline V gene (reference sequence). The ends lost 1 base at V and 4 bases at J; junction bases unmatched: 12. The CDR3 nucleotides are TGTGCCAGCAGCTTAGTCGAGGGACAGGGGAGAGTTCGTAATGAAAAACTGTTTTTT. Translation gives CASSLVEGQGRVRNEKLFF.

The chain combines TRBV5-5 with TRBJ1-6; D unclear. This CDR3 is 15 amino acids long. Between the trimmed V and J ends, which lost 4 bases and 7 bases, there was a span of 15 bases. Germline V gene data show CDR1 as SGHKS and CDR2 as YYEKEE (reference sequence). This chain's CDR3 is CASSAVWEKNSPLHF. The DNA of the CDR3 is TGTGCCAGCAGCGCGGTGTGGGAGAAAAATTCACCCCTCCACTTT.

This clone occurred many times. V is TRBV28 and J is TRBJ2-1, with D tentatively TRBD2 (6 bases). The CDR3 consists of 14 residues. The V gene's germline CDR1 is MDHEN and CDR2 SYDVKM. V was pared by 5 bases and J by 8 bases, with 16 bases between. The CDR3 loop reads CASSRDPEGYEQFF. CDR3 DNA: TGTGCCAGCAGTAGGGACCCGGAGGGGTATGAGCAGTTCTTC.

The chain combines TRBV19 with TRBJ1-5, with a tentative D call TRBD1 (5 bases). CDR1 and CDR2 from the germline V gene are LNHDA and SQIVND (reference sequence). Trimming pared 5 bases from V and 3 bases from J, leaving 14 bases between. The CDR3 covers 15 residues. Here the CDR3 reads CASSQVGQNNQPQHF. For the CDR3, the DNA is TGTGCCAGTAGTCAGGTGGGGCAGAACAATCAGCCCCAGCATTTT.

CDR3 DNA: TGTGCCTGGACCGGGGACAGGGACTACGAGCAGTACTTC. Its translation is CAWTGDRDYEQYF. The V gene is TRBV30, the J gene TRBJ2-7; TRBD1 matches at 9 bases. CDR1 and CDR2 (germline): GTSNPN, SVGIG (reference sequence). The CDR3 sequence is 13 residues long. With 4 bases clipped from V and 3 bases from J, the junction kept 4 bases outside the gene matches.

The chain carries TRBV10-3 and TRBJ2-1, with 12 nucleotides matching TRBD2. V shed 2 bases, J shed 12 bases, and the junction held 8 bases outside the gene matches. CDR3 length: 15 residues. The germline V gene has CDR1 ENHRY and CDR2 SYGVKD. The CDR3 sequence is CAISETSGGLMGQFF. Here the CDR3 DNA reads TGTGCCATCAGTGAGACTAGCGGGGGGTTGATGGGGCAGTTCTTC.

Here the CDR3 DNA reads TGTGCCAGCAGCTTGGCACCAGGCCAGGCCAAAAACATTCAGTACTTC. Translated, it gives CASSLAPGQAKNIQYF. This rearrangement joins TRBV5-6 to TRBJ2-4; D unresolved. Germline V lookup: CDR1 SGHDT, CDR2 YYEEEE. This CDR3 spans 16 amino acids. Trimming cost V 0 bases and J 1 base, with 11 bases left between them.

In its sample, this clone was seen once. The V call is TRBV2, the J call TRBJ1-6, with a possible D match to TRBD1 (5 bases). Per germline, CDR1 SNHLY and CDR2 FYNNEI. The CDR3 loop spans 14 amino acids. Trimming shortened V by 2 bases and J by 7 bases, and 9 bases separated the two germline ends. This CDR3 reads CASSERRTNSPLHF. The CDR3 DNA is TGTGCCAGCAGTGAAAGGCGGACAAATTCACCCCTCCACTTT.

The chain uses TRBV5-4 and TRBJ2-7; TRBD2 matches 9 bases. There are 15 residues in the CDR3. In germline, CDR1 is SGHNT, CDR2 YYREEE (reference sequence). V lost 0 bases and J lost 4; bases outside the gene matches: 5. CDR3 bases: TGTGCCAGCAGCTTGGGGTCTAGCGGGGTATACGAGCAGTACTTC. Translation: CASSLGSSGVYEQYF.

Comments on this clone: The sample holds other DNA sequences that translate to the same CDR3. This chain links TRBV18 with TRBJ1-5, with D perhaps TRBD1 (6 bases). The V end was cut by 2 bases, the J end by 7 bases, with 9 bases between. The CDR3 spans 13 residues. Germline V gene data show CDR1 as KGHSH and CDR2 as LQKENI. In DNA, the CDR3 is TGTGCCAGCTCACCAGGGGGCGACCAGCCCCAGCATTTT. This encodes CASSPGGDQPQHF.

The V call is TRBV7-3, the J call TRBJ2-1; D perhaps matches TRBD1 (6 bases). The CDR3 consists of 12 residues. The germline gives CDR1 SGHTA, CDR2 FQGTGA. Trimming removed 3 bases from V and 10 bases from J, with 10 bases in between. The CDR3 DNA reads TGTGCCAGCAGCTTTTTTGGGGGCGAGCAGTTCTTC. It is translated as CASSFFGGEQFF.

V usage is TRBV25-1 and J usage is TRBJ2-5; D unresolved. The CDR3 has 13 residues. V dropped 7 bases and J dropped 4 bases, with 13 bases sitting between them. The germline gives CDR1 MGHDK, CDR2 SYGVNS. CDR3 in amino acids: CASNSPGGETQYF. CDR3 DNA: TGTGCCAGCAACTCCCCGGGTGGAGAGACCCAGTACTTC.

This CDR3 is CASSNTGGGTEAFF. The CDR3 DNA reads TGTGCCAGCAGCAACACAGGGGGTGGCACTGAAGCTTTCTTT. The V and J genes are TRBV7-9 and TRBJ1-1, with 8 bases lining up with TRBD1. The CDR3 sequence is 14 residues long. With V trimmed by 5 bases and J by 4 bases, 6 bases remained unmatched. Germline lookup yields CDR1 SEHNR and CDR2 FQNEAQ (reference sequence).

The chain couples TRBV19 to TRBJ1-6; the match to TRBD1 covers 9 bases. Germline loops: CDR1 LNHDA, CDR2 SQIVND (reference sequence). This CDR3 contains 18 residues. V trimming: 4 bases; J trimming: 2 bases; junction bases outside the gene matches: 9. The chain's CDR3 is CASSTSGTGPPYNSPLHF. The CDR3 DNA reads TGTGCCAGTAGTACCTCCGGGACAGGGCCTCCCTATAATTCACCCCTCCACTTT.

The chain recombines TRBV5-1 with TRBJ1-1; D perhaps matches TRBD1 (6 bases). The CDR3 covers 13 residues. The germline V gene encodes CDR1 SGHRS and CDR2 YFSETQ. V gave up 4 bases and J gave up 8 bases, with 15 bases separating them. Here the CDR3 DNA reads TGCGCCAGCAGCGTCCAGGGGCAAGGGGAAGCTTTCTTT. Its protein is CASSVQGQGEAFF.

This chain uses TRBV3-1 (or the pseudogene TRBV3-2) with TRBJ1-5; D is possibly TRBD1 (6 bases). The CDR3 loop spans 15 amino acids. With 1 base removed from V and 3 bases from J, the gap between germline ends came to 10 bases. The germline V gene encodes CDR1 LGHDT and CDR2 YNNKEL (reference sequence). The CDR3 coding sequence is TGTGCCAGCAGCCAAGGCAGGGGAGTCAATCAGCCCCAGCATTTT. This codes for CASSQGRGVNQPQHF.

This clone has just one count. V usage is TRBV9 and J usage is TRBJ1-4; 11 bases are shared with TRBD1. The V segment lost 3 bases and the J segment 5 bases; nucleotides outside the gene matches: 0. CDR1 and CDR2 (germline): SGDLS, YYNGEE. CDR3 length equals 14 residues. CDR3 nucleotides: TGTGCCAGCAGCGGGACAGGGGGCAATGAAAAACTGTTTTTT. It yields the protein CASSGTGGNEKLFF.

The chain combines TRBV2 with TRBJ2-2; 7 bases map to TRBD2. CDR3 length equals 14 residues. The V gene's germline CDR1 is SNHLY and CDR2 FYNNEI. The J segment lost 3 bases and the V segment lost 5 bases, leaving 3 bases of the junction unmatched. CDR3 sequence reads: CASSRLADTGELFF. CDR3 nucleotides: TGTGCCAGCAGTCGGCTAGCGGACACCGGGGAGCTGTTTTTT.

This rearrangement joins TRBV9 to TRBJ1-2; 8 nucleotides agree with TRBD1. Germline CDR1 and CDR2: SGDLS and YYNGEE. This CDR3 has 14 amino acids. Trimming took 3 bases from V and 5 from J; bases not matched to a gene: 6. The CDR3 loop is CASSGGQGLYGYTF. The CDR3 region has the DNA TGTGCCAGCAGCGGCGGACAGGGACTTTATGGCTACACCTTC. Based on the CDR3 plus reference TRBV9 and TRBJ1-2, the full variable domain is DSGVTQTPKHLITATGQRVTLRCSPRSGDLSVYWYQQSLDQGLQFLIQYYNGEERAKGNILERFSAQQFPDLHSELNLSSLELGDSALYFCASSGGQGLYGYTFGSGTRLTVV.

The CDR3 loop is CASSQDVEDQPQHF. CDR3 bases: TGTGCCAGCAGCCAAGATGTAGAGGATCAGCCCCAGCATTTT. This chain uses TRBV3-1 (or the pseudogene TRBV3-2) with TRBJ1-5; D gene unclear. Trimming cost V 0 bases and J 5 bases, with 8 bases left between them. The germline gives CDR1 LGHDT, CDR2 YNNKEL (reference sequence). The CDR3 runs 14 residues.

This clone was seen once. CDR3 sequence reads: CASSLETSTDTQYF. For the CDR3, the DNA is TGTGCCAGCAGTTTGGAGACTAGCACAGATACGCAGTATTTT. V is TRBV6-4 and J is TRBJ2-3; no definite D call. The CDR3 loop spans 14 amino acids. V shed 5 bases and J shed 0 bases, with 9 bases lying between them. The germline gives CDR1 MRHNA, CDR2 SNTAGT.